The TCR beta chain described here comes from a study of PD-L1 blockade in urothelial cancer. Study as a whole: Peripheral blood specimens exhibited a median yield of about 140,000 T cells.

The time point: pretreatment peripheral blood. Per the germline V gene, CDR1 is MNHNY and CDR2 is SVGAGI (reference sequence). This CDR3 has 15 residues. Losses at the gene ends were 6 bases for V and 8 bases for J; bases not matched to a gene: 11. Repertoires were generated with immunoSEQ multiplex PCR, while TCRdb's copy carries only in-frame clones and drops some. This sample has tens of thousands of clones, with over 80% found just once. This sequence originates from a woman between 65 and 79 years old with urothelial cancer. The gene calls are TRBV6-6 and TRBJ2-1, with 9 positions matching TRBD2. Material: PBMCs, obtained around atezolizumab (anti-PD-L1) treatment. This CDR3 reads CASRRSGSGWDEQFF. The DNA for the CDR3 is TGTGCCAGCAGACGTAGCGGGAGCGGCTGGGATGAGCAGTTCTTC.